These T cell receptor beta chains were read from a single sample in a study of read filtering for tumor transcriptome and immune sequencing. TCRdb processed the reads anew with MiXCR; each CDR3 protein has one entry. There are tens of thousands of distinct CDR3 sequences in the sample; around 18% occur only once, and over 12% lies in the top ten. Sequencing used a population of CD138-negative cells sorted from bone marrow. These TCRs come from a donor at least 40 years old with multiple myeloma. The CDR3 runs from the conserved cysteine through the conserved F or W. D genes are given only for firm matches. Rows give clone size only sometimes, using once, few, many, or a class for an expanded clone.

TRBV18	TRBJ2-5	-	many	CASSRPQGNQETQYF	TGTGCCAGCTCGCGACCCCAGGGAAACCAAGAGACCCAGTACTTC
TRBV2	TRBJ2-5	TRBD1	many	CASSRDRARQETQYF	TGTGCCAGCAGTCGGGACAGGGCGAGGCAAGAGACCCAGTACTTC
TRBV20-1	TRBJ2-1	-	many	CSARDQLKYNEQFF	TGCAGTGCTAGGGACCAGCTAAAGTACAATGAGCAGTTCTTC
TRBV7-9	TRBJ2-7	TRBD1	few	CASSPTLGQGAKEQYF	TGTGCCAGCAGCCCCACCCTAGGACAGGGGGCAAAAGAGCAGTACTTC
TRBV19	TRBJ1-6	-	few	CATGAYNSPLHF	TGTGCCACAGGGGCCTATAATTCACCCCTCCACTTT
TRBV30	TRBJ2-2	TRBD2	many	CAWSVGGGNTGELFF	TGTGCCTGGAGTGTAGGCGGGGGGAACACCGGGGAGCTGTTTTTT
TRBV29-1	TRBJ2-5	-	many	CSVDTKRGNF	TGCAGCGTTGATACCAAACGGGGGAACTTC
TRBV27	TRBJ2-1	TRBD2	many	CASTGSTGTSGYNEQFF	TGTGCCAGCACAGGTTCTACCGGGACTAGCGGATACAATGAGCAGTTCTTC
TRBV11-2	TRBJ1-1	-	many	CASSPPLTETFF	TGTGCCAGCAGCCCCCCCCTTACGGAAACTTTCTTT
TRBV5-1	TRBJ2-5	TRBD2	many	CASSSLEGAGRTQYF	TGCGCCAGCAGCTCCCTTGAGGGAGCGGGGCGGACCCAGTACTTC
TRBV24-1	TRBJ2-1	-	many	CATSSGIGKNEQFF	TGTGCCACCAGTTCCGGGATTGGAAAGAATGAGCAGTTCTTC
TRBV28	TRBJ2-5	-	few	CASSSTHEAGLQETQYF	TGTGCCAGCAGTTCCACCCACGAGGCCGGATTACAAGAGACCCAGTACTTC
TRBV18	TRBJ2-3	-	many	CASSQFSDGDTQYF	TGTGCCAGCTCACAGTTCAGCGATGGAGATACGCAGTATTTT
TRBV11-3	TRBJ2-3	-	-	CASSLDGKTDTQYF	TGTGCCAGCAGCTTAGATGGCAAGACAGATACGCAGTATTTT
TRBV6-5	TRBJ2-1	TRBD1	-	CASSPDRGGSNEQFF	TGTGCCAGCAGTCCCGACAGGGGTGGATCCAATGAGCAGTTCTTC
TRBV27	TRBJ1-5	TRBD1	many	CASSRTGGGNQPQHF	TGTGCCAGCAGTCGGACAGGGGGAGGCAATCAGCCCCAGCATTTT
TRBV7-3	TRBJ2-1	-	once	CASSSIPDSYNEQFF	TGTGCCAGCAGCTCAATACCGGACTCCTACAATGAGCAGTTCTTC
TRBV7-2	TRBJ2-1	TRBD2	-	CASSLGSGGVYNEQFF	TGTGCCAGCAGCTTAGGTAGCGGGGGGGTTTACAATGAGCAGTTCTTC
TRBV6-5	TRBJ1-1	-	many	CASSRGQGTEAFF	TGTGCCAGCAGTCGTGGGCAGGGCACTGAAGCTTTCTTT
TRBV5-1	TRBJ1-4	-	-	CAISSGGTNEKLFF	TGCGCCATCAGCTCGGGGGGCACTAATGAAAAACTGTTTTTT
TRBV6-6	TRBJ2-5	TRBD2	many	CASSYSSGSGGILETQYF	TGTGCCAGCAGTTACTCGTCGGGTAGCGGGGGAATCTTAGAGACCCAGTACTTC
TRBV20-1	TRBJ2-5	TRBD2	many	CSASDRLAHQETQYF	TGCAGTGCTTCGGACCGACTAGCACACCAAGAGACCCAGTACTTC
TRBV7-2	TRBJ1-2	TRBD1	few	CASSIRTGLNYGYTF	TGTGCCAGCAGCATCAGGACAGGGCTGAACTATGGCTACACCTTC
TRBV6-1	TRBJ2-6	-	many	CATLGFSVGANVLTF	TGTGCCACCCTAGGGTTCTCTGTTGGGGCCAACGTCCTGACTTTC
TRBV5-1	TRBJ2-1	-	-	CSSIFGDGVSFGEQFF	TGCTCCAGCATCTTTGGGGATGGTGTGTCTTTCGGTGAGCAGTTCTTC
TRBV12-5	TRBJ2-2	-	many	CASGPDGNTGELFF	TGTGCTAGTGGACCGGACGGGAACACCGGGGAGCTGTTTTTT
TRBV5-1	TRBJ2-3	-	-	CASSLNLLADTQYF	TGCGCCAGCAGCTTGAACCTCCTCGCAGATACGCAGTATTTT
TRBV7-5	TRBJ2-4	-	-	CISVPEWEECSGENIQYF	-
TRBV29-1	TRBJ2-1	-	many	CSVGFTGGEQFF	TGCAGCGTTGGTTTTACCGGAGGTGAGCAGTTCTTC
TRBV28	TRBJ2-3	TRBD2	-	CASSSRTSGSLKWQYF	TGTGCCAGCAGTTCCCGGACTAGCGGGAGCTTGAAATGGCAGTATTTT
TRBV12-3/TRBV12-4	TRBJ2-4	TRBD2	-	CASSGTSGGIAKNIQYF	TGTGCCAGCAGCGGGACTAGCGGGGGAATAGCCAAAAACATTCAGTACTTC
TRBV28	TRBJ1-1	-	many	CASSHKKTEAFF	TGTGCCAGCAGTCACAAGAAGACTGAAGCTTTCTTT
TRBV30	TRBJ2-3	-	few	CAWSWSTDTQYF	TGTGCCTGGAGTTGGAGCACAGATACGCAGTATTTT
TRBV7-8	TRBJ2-7	-	many	CASSLVDFKQYF	TGTGCCAGCAGCTTAGTAGATTTCAAGCAGTACTTC
TRBV12-3/TRBV12-4	TRBJ2-7	TRBD2	many	CASREAAGVSYEQYF	TGTGCCAGCAGGGAGGCAGCGGGAGTATCCTACGAGCAGTACTTC
TRBV5-1	TRBJ1-1	TRBD1	many	CASSATSRDRGQAFF	TGCGCCAGCAGCGCGACCTCCCGGGACAGAGGCCAAGCTTTCTTT
TRBV10-3	TRBJ2-7	-	few	CAISESLDYEQYF	TGTGCCATCAGTGAGTCTCTAGACTACGAGCAGTACTTC
TRBV20-1	TRBJ2-3	-	-	CSARGTGTDTQYF	TGCAGTGCTAGAGGGACCGGCACAGATACGCAGTATTTT
TRBV7-9	TRBJ1-1	-	many	CASSRRQSLNTEAFF	TGTGCCAGCAGCCGTCGGCAAAGTTTGAACACTGAAGCTTTCTTT
TRBV2	TRBJ2-2	-	many	CASSPGTTNTGELFF	TGTGCCAGCAGTCCCGGGACAACGAACACCGGGGAGCTGTTTTTT
TRBV6-5	TRBJ2-5	TRBD2	many	CASSTRPSGRETQYF	TGTGCCAGCAGTACCCGGCCTAGCGGGAGAGAGACCCAGTACTTC